The next 6 T cell receptor beta chains were all read from a single sample in a study of post-analysis software for immune sequencing data. No antigen has been assigned to these receptors. Each TCR beta cDNA library carried unique molecular identifiers. TCRdb recomputed calls from the PCR reads with MiXCR, one row per CDR3 protein. This sample has hundreds of thousands of distinct CDR3 sequences, with roughly three fifths found just once. Overall study findings and caveats: Comparison of patients with controls showed five TRBV segments more frequent in patients, TRBV5-6, TRBV5-1 and TRBV20-1 among them.

Sequencing was carried out using blood. The receptor source for this set is a girl between 2 and 10 years old with multiple sclerosis.

This rearrangement joins TRBV20-1 to TRBJ2-5; 7 bases match TRBD1. The CDR3 contains 15 residues. Unmatched junction bases numbered 12, after V lost 3 bases and J lost 5 bases. Germline values: CDR1 DFQATT, CDR2 SNEGSKA (reference sequence). CDR3 amino acids: CSARDRTASGETQYF. The CDR3 coding sequence is TGCAGTGCTAGGGACAGGACTGCCTCGGGGGAGACCCAGTACTTC.

The rearrangement uses TRBV18 and TRBJ2-1; weak D call: TRBD1 (5 bases). Germline V gives CDR1 KGHSH, CDR2 LQKENI. V lost 3 bases and J lost 5, with 17 bases in between. This CDR3 is 16 amino acids long. The CDR3 sequence is CASSPTLTVVNNEQFF. The CDR3 nucleotides read TGTGCCAGCTCACCGACCCTGACAGTAGTCAACAATGAGCAGTTCTTC.

The chain has TRBV9 and TRBJ2-7, with 8 positions matching TRBD2. In germline, CDR1 is SGDLS, CDR2 YYNGEE. The CDR3 is 15 residues long. V shed 0 bases and J 6 bases; nucleotides not matched to a gene: 8. The CDR3 loop reads CASSVGLAGTGEQYF. CDR3 nucleotides: TGTGCCAGCAGCGTAGGATTAGCGGGAACTGGCGAGCAGTACTTC.

This clonotype was detected a few times. The chain links TRBV20-1 to TRBJ2-3; D not certain. The germline V gene has CDR1 DFQATT and CDR2 SNEGSKA (reference sequence). Trimming left V 5 bases short and J 2 bases short, with 8 bases between. The CDR3 is 12 residues long. CDR3 region: CSAWTTTDTQYF. CDR3 nucleotides: TGCAGTGCTTGGACCACCACAGATACGCAGTATTTT.

This clonotype has more than one count but fewer than ten. The chain's CDR3 is CASIMNTEAFF. The CDR3 DNA sequence: TGTGCCAGCATCATGAACACTGAAGCTTTCTTT. This chain joins TRBV6-5 and TRBJ1-1; D remains ambiguous. Trimming took off 7 bases at V and 0 bases at J, with 3 bases between the two ends. The CDR3 totals 11 residues. Germline V lookup: CDR1 MNHEY, CDR2 SVGAGI.

V gene TRBV28 combines with J gene TRBJ2-5; TRBD1 is a possible D gene (6 bases). The CDR3 is 16 residues long. Germline assignment: CDR1 MDHEN and CDR2 SYDVKM. Trimming left V 6 bases short and J 0 bases short, with 17 bases between. This chain's CDR3 is CASRSLPGVNQETQYF. The CDR3 DNA reads TGTGCCAGCAGATCTCTCCCAGGGGTCAACCAAGAGACCCAGTACTTC.